These 18 T cell receptor beta chains came from one sample sequenced in a study of blood T cell repertoires in COVID-19. Here immunoSEQ multiplex PCR was the method, and the copy in TCRdb shows in-frame clones only, minus some. This sample has over 400,000 clones, with around 90% found just once. Sequenced sample: peripheral blood. All receptors derive from a woman in her fifties or sixties with COVID-19, enrolled during active disease.

The CDR3 region is CASRRYRDRSTDTQYF. In DNA form, the CDR3 reads TGTGCCAGCAGAAGATACCGGGACAGGAGCACAGATACGCAGTATTTT. The chain employs TRBV27 and TRBJ2-3; 8 bases fit TRBD1. Looked up from germline, CDR1 is MNHEY and CDR2 is SMNVEV (reference sequence). The CDR3 sequence is 16 residues long. V lost 6 bases, J lost 0 bases, and 8 bases stayed unmatched.

This chain's CDR3 is CASRGQGRNTGELFF. For the CDR3, the DNA is TGTGCCAGCAGGGGACAGGGGAGAAACACCGGGGAGCTGTTTTTT. The chain joins TRBV6-5 to TRBJ2-2; TRBD1 matches at 10 bases. The J segment lost 2 bases and the V segment lost 6 bases, leaving 3 bases of the junction unmatched. This CDR3 is 15 amino acids long. Germline loops: CDR1 MNHEY, CDR2 SVGAGI.

The V call is TRBV9, the J call TRBJ1-2; D uncertain. In germline, CDR1 is SGDLS, CDR2 YYNGEE. The CDR3 covers 16 residues. Trimming stripped 1 base from V and 7 bases from J, with 20 bases between. The chain's CDR3 is CASSVKDQVRVGGYTF. CDR3 nucleotide sequence: TGTGCCAGCAGCGTAAAGGACCAGGTGAGGGTCGGTGGCTACACCTTC. Full variable domain (rest looked up from reference TRBV9 and TRBJ1-2): DSGVTQTPKHLITATGQRVTLRCSPRSGDLSVYWYQQSLDQGLQFLIQYYNGEERAKGNILERFSAQQFPDLHSELNLSSLELGDSALYFCASSVKDQVRVGGYTFGSGTRLTVV.

V and J are TRBV10-3 and TRBJ1-3; 7 bases line up with TRBD1. Trimming removed 11 bases from V and 6 bases from J; junction bases left unmatched: 10. The CDR3 contains 13 residues. The germline V gene encodes CDR1 ENHRY and CDR2 SYGVKD. CDR3 loop: CAGRRGRENTIYF. CDR3 bases: TGTGCCGGCAGGAGGGGGCGGGAAAACACCATATATTTT.

The CDR3: CASSMTDSFSGNTIYF. The DNA of the CDR3 is TGTGCCAGTAGTATGACGGACAGCTTCTCTGGAAACACCATATATTTT. V gene TRBV19 combines with J gene TRBJ1-3; maybe TRBD1 (6 bases). CDR1 LNHDA and CDR2 SQIVND come from the germline V gene (reference sequence). The CDR3 spans 16 residues. V lost 3 bases and J lost 0, with 12 bases in between.

The CDR3 protein is CATSRDRGTHNGYTF. The CDR3 coding sequence is TGTGCCACCAGCAGAGATAGGGGGACACACAATGGCTACACCTTC. This chain uses TRBV15 with TRBJ1-2; the D gene is possibly TRBD1 (6 bases). Looked up from germline, CDR1 is LNHNV and CDR2 is YYDKDF (reference sequence). Between the trimmed V and J ends, which lost 0 bases and 6 bases, there was a span of 14 bases. The CDR3 consists of 15 residues.

This chain links TRBV12-5 with TRBJ2-3; 7 bases fit TRBD1. V was pared by 3 bases and J by 3 bases, with 6 bases of the junction left unmatched. The V gene's germline CDR1 is LGHNT and CDR2 FRNRAP. This CDR3 has 15 residues. Here the CDR3 reads CASGFPQGVTDTQYF. CDR3 DNA sequence: TGTGCTAGTGGTTTTCCGCAGGGGGTTACAGATACGCAGTATTTT.

The rearrangement links TRBV27 to TRBJ2-1; 11 nucleotides agree with TRBD1. Germline V gives CDR1 MNHEY, CDR2 SMNVEV (reference sequence). The ends lost 5 bases at V and 9 bases at J; junction bases unmatched: 15. CDR3 length: 17 residues. In DNA, the CDR3 is TGTGCCAGCAGTACCATGGGGACAGGGGGTGGAGACGGTGAGCAGTTCTTC. Translating it yields CASSTMGTGGGDGEQFF.

This clone was recorded once. The gene calls are TRBV2 and TRBJ2-7; 8 bases line up with TRBD1. Unmatched junction bases numbered 11, after V lost 8 bases and J lost 2 bases. In germline, CDR1 is SNHLY, CDR2 FYNNEI. The CDR3 runs 15 residues. The CDR3 nucleotides read TGTGCCAGCGGATCGACAGGGGCTTTCGCCTACGAGCAGTACTTC. Translating gives CASGSTGAFAYEQYF.

V is TRBV5-6 and J is TRBJ1-1; no definite D call. V lost 1 base and J lost 10, with 8 bases in between. The germline V gene has CDR1 SGHDT and CDR2 YYEEEE. This CDR3 comprises 11 residues. The CDR3 sequence is CASSLREIAFF. In DNA, the CDR3 is TGTGCCAGCAGCTTGCGGGAGATAGCTTTCTTT.

J is TRBJ2-2 and V is TRBV7-2; 10 bases map to TRBD1. The V segment lost 5 bases and the J segment 4 bases; nucleotides outside the gene matches: 10. The germline V gene encodes CDR1 SGHTA and CDR2 FQGNSA. The CDR3 has 17 residues. The CDR3 nucleotides are TGTGCCAGCAGCAGGGGGACAGGGGTTTATTCCACCGGGGAGCTGTTTTTT. The encoded protein is CASSRGTGVYSTGELFF.

The chain carries TRBV24-1 and TRBJ1-1; D possibly corresponds to TRBD1 (5 bases). The germline V and J ends were trimmed by 7 bases and 6 bases, with 14 bases remaining between them. Germline V gene lookup returns CDR1 KGHDR and CDR2 SFDVKD. This CDR3 spans 13 amino acids. In DNA, the CDR3 is TGTGCCACCAGAGAACAGGTCGCATCTGAAGCTTTCTTT. Residues: CATREQVASEAFF.

This chain connects TRBV10-3 to TRBJ2-5, with D uncertain. This CDR3 region has 13 residues. V was pared by 4 bases and J by 5 bases, with 11 bases between. Germline-derived CDR1 and CDR2 are ENHRY and SYGVKD. CDR3 DNA: TGTGCCATCAGTGGAGAGGTTTTGGAGACCCAGTACTTC. This gives the protein CAISGEVLETQYF.

The J gene is TRBJ2-3, the V gene TRBV7-2, with a tentative D call TRBD2 (7 bases). The CDR3 length is 16 residues. Trimming took off 5 bases at V and 2 bases at J, with 17 bases between the two ends. Germline CDR1 reads SGHTA; CDR2 reads FQGNSA. The CDR3 DNA is TGTGCCAGCAGCCCATGGGGGGGGGCCTTCACAGATACGCAGTATTTT. Its translation: CASSPWGGAFTDTQYF.

This clone has at least ten counts. The chain has TRBV6-5 and TRBJ1-2; D not resolved. Germline V CDR1 and CDR2: MNHEY, SVGAGI. This CDR3 contains 13 residues. Trimming removed 5 bases from V and 9 bases from J, with 16 bases in between. The CDR3 is CASSTTTRVSYTF. In DNA form, the CDR3 reads TGTGCCAGCAGTACCACTACGAGGGTTAGCTACACCTTC.

The chain uses TRBV2 and TRBJ1-1; 7 nucleotides align to TRBD1. This CDR3 comprises 16 residues. Trimming cost V 7 bases and J 5 bases; bases outside gene matches: 16. From germline, CDR1 is SNHLY and CDR2 FYNNEI. CDR3 sequence reads: CASMKGGGEIKTEAFF. CDR3 bases: TGTGCCAGCATGAAAGGAGGGGGCGAAATAAAGACTGAAGCTTTCTTT.

This clone appeared once. The rearrangement uses TRBV13 and TRBJ2-7; D is undetermined. Trimming stripped 0 bases from V and 4 bases from J, with 4 bases between. The CDR3 covers 12 residues. Germline lookup yields CDR1 PRHDT and CDR2 FYEKMQ (reference sequence). The CDR3 DNA reads as TGTGCCAGCAGCTTAGGCAAATACGAGCAGTACTTC. Residues: CASSLGKYEQYF.

This chain joins TRBV6-1 and TRBJ1-1, with 11 nucleotides matching TRBD1. The CDR3 runs to 15 residues. CDR1 and CDR2 (germline): MNHNS, SASEGT. The V gene end was trimmed by 2 bases and the J gene end by 7 bases; junction bases not matched to a gene: 6. CDR3 region: CASSEFGTGGIEAFF. CDR3 coding DNA: TGTGCCAGCAGTGAATTCGGGACAGGGGGTATTGAAGCTTTCTTT.